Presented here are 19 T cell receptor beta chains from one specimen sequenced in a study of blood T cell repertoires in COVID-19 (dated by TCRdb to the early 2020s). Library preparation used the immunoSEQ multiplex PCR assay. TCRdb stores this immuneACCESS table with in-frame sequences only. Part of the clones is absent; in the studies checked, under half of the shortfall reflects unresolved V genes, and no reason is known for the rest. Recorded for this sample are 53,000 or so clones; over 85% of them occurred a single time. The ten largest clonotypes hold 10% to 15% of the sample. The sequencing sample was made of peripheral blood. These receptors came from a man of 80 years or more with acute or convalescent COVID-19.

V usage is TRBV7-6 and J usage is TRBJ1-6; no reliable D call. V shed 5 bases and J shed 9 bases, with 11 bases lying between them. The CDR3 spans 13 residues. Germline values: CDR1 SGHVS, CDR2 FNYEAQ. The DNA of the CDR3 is TGTGCCAGCAGCCGGAGCATGGGTTCACCCCTCCACTTT. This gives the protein CASSRSMGSPLHF.

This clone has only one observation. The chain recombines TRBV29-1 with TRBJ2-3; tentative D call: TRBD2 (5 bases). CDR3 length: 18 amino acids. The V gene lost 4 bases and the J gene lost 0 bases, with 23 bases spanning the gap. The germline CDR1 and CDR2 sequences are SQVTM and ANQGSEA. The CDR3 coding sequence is TGCAGCGTTGGGGGATTATTCCAGAGGGCCCCTAGCACAGATACGCAGTATTTT. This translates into CSVGGLFQRAPSTDTQYF.

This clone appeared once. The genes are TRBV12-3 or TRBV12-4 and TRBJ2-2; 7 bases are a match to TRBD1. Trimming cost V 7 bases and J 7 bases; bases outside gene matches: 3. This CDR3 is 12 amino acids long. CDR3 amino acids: CASNRGFGELFF. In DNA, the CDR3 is TGTGCCAGCAACAGGGGATTCGGGGAGCTGTTTTTT.

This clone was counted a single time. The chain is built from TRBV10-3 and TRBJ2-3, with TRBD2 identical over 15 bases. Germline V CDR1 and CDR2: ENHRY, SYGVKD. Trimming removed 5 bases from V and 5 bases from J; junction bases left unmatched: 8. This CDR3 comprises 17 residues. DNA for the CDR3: TGTGCCATCAGTTCCACCGGACTAGCGGGGGGGCAAGATACGCAGTATTTT. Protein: CAISSTGLAGGQDTQYF.

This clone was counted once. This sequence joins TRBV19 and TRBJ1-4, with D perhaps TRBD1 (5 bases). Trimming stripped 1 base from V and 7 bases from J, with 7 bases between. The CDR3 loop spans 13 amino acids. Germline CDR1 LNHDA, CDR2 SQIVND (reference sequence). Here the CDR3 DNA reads TGTGCCAGTAGTATAGTGGGGCGTGAAAAACTGTTTTTT. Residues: CASSIVGREKLFF.

CDR3 in amino acids: CASLLWASGNTIYF. The CDR3 DNA reads TGTGCCAGCCTCCTCTGGGCCTCTGGAAACACCATATATTTT. The chain is built from TRBV30 and TRBJ1-3; no clear D. The CDR3 is 14 residues long. V was trimmed by 8 bases and J by 0 bases, leaving 14 bases between them. CDR1 and CDR2 from the germline V gene are GTSNPN and SVGIG (reference sequence).

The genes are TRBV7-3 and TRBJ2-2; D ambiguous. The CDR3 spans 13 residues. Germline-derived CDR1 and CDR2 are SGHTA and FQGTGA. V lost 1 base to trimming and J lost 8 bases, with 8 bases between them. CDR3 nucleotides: TGTGCCAGCAGCTTAATTGTCGAGGGGGAGCTGTTTTTT. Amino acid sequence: CASSLIVEGELFF.

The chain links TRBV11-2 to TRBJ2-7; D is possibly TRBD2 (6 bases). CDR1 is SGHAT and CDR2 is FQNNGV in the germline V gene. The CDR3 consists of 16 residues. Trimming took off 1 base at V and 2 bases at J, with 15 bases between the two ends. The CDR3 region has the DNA TGTGCCAGCAGCTTAGGACTCGGGCGGGGAACCTACGAGCAGTACTTC. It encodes CASSLGLGRGTYEQYF.

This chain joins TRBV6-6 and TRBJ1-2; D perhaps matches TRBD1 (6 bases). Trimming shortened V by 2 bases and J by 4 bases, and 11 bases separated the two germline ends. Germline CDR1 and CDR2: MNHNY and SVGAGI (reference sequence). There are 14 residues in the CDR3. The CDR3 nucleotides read TGTGCCAGCAGTTACCCCCAGGGGACCTATGGCTACACCTTC. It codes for CASSYPQGTYGYTF.

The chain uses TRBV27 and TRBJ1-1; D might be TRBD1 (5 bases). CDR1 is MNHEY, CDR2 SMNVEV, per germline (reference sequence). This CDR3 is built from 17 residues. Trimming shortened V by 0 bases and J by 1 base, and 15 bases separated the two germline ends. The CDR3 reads CASSLSIWGRANTEAFF. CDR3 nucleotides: TGTGCCAGCAGTTTATCGATCTGGGGCAGGGCGAACACTGAAGCTTTCTTT.

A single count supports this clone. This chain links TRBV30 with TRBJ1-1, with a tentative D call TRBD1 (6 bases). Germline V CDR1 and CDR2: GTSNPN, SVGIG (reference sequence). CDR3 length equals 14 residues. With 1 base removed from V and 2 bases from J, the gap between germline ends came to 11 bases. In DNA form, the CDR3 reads TGTGCCTGGAGTGAGGTAGGGACAAACACTGAAGCTTTCTTT. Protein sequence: CAWSEVGTNTEAFF.

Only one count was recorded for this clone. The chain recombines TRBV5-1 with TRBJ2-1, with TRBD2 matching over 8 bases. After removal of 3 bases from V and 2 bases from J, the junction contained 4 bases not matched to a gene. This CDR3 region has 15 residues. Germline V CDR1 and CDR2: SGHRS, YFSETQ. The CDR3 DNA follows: TGCGCCAGCAGCTCCGGACTAGCAACCTACAATGAGCAGTTCTTC. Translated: CASSSGLATYNEQFF.

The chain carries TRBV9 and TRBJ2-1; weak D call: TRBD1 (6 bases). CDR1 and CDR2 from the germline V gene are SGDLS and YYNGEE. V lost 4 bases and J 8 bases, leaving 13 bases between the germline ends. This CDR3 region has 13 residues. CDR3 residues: CASSQIGGDEQFF. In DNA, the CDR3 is TGTGCCAGCAGCCAAATAGGGGGTGATGAGCAGTTCTTC.

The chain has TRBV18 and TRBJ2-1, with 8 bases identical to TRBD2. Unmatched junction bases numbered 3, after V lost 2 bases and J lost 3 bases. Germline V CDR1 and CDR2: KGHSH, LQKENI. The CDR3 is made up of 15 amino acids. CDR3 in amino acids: CASSPVGGGYNEQFF. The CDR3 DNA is TGTGCCAGCTCACCAGTCGGGGGGGGCTACAATGAGCAGTTCTTC. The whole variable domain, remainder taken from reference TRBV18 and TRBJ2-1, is NAGVMQNPRHLVRRRGQEARLRCSPMKGHSHVYWYRQLPEEGLKFMVYLQKENIIDESGMPKERFSAEFPKEGPSILRIQQVVRGDSAAYFCASSPVGGGYNEQFFGPGTRLTVL.

This CDR3 is CASSLGHRGTYGYTF. Here the CDR3 DNA reads TGTGCCAGCAGCTTAGGACACAGGGGGACCTATGGCTACACCTTC. The rearrangement uses TRBV11-1 and TRBJ1-2, with TRBD1 matching over 8 bases. The CDR3 length is 15 residues. The germline V gene encodes CDR1 SGHAT and CDR2 FQDESV (reference sequence). V dropped 1 base and J dropped 4; count of bases not matched to a gene: 5.

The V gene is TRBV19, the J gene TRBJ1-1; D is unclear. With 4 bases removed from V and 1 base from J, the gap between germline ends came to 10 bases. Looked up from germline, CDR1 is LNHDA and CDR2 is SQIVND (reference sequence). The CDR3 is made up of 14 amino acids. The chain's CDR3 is CASSTAIQNTEAFF. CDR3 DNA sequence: TGTGCCAGTAGTACCGCGATCCAGAACACTGAAGCTTTCTTT. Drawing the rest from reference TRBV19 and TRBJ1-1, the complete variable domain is DGGITQSPKYLFRKEGQNVTLSCEQNLNHDAMYWYRQDPGQGLRLIYYSQIVNDFQKGDIAEGYSVSREKKESFPLTVTSAQKNPTAFYLCASSTAIQNTEAFFGQGTRLTVV.

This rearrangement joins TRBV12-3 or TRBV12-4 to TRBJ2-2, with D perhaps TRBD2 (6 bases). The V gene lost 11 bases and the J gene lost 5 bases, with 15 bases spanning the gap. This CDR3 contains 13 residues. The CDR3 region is CAAGTLHTGELFF. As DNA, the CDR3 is TGTGCCGCCGGGACTCTACATACCGGGGAGCTGTTTTTT.

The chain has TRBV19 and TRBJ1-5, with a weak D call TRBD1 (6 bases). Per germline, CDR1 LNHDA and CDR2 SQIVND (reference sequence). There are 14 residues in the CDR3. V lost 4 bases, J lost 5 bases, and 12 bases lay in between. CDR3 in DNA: TGTGCCAGTAGTAGACTACAGGGTGATCAGCCCCAGCATTTT. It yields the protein CASSRLQGDQPQHF.

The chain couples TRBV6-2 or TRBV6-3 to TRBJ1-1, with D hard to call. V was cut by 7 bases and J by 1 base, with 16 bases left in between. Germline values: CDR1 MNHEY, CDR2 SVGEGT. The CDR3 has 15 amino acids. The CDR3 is CASNPSGSTNTEAFF. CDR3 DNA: TGTGCCAGCAACCCGTCGGGGTCCACGAACACTGAAGCTTTCTTT.